A single sample is the source of the 8 T cell receptor beta chains below, sequenced in a study of T cells expressing NK-cell markers. TCRdb re-called the 5' RACE reads and catalogs CDR3 proteins one per entry, DNA excluded. Here the sample table reports 450,000 to 600,000 distinct CDR3 sequences. Material: blood T cells: a sorted CD56 or NKG2C T cell subset, CD4+ or CD8+ T cells, or bulk PBMC T cells (not recorded which). The origin of the receptors is a man aged 18-30 years in good health.

The V and J genes are TRBV20-1 and TRBJ1-6; the TRBD1 assignment by TCRdb is unverifiable without DNA. Germline V gene sequence: CDR1 DFQATT, CDR2 SNEGSKA (reference sequence). The CDR3 covers 16 residues. CDR3: CSAPGQFLTRSSPLHF.

The V and J genes are TRBV24-1 and TRBJ2-1; TCRdb's D call, TRBD2, is unchecked because there is no DNA. This CDR3 region has 19 residues. The V gene's germline CDR1 is KGHDR and CDR2 SFDVKD. The CDR3 protein is CATSDLTSGRVKRYNEQFF.

The rearrangement uses TRBV12-3 or TRBV12-4 and TRBJ2-1; without DNA, the TCRdb call of TRBD2 cannot be checked. CDR3 length equals 13 residues. The CDR3 spells CASFMTERNEQFF.

The V and J genes are TRBV5-1 and TRBJ1-1; TCRdb picks TRBD1, but there is no DNA to check that call. The germline gives CDR1 SGHRS, CDR2 YFSETQ. This CDR3 is built from 15 residues. CDR3 region: CASRAGTGGNTEAFF.

The chain couples TRBV12-3 or TRBV12-4 to TRBJ1-2. CDR3 length: 15 amino acids. CDR3 residues: CASSLYGRDNYGYTF.

CDR3 amino acids: CASSRIAGGTYEQYF. The V and J genes are TRBV5-1 and TRBJ2-7; as DNA is missing, the TRBD2 call by TCRdb cannot be tested. In germline, CDR1 is SGHRS, CDR2 YFSETQ. CDR3 length: 15 amino acids.

Here the CDR3 reads CASREQGIATDTQYF. The gene calls are TRBV5-1 and TRBJ2-3; TCRdb gives TRBD1 as the D gene, but with no DNA this cannot be confirmed. The CDR3 extends over 15 amino acids. CDR1 SGHRS and CDR2 YFSETQ come from the germline V gene.

The chain recombines TRBV28 with TRBJ2-3. The CDR3 consists of 12 residues. Germline lookup yields CDR1 MDHEN and CDR2 SYDVKM. The CDR3 spells CASSLDVNTQYF.